The clone carrying this T cell receptor beta chain occurred many times. What it binds is not known. Each CDR3 protein is one row after TCRdb ran MiXCR on the multiplex PCR reads. The sample shows about 130,000 distinct CDR3 sequences, 15% to 20% of them seen only once. This entry comes from a study of breast tumors, draining lymph nodes, adjacent tissues. The lymph nodes were axillary draining lymph nodes from breast cancer patients. Study results and caveats: That most tumor T cells come from lymph nodes remained unproven. Most tumor T cells seemingly derive from lymph node, then expand in tumor. Luminal-like breast cancer showed significantly higher tumor–nontumor repertoire similarity than basal-like. Tumor TCR diversity was below lymph nodes but above nontumor tissue.

The source material was axillary lymph node tissue. The clonotype comes from a female donor with breast cancer. Some clones in this sample may be carry-over from other donors' samples.

CDR3 sequence reads: CAIRRGGELFF. DNA for the CDR3: TGTGCCATCAGAAGGGGAGGGGAGCTGTTTTTT. V gene TRBV10-3 combines with J gene TRBJ2-2; maybe TRBD1 (5 bases). The germline gives CDR1 ENHRY, CDR2 SYGVKD. The ends were cut back, 6 bases at V and 8 bases at J, with 7 bases in the middle. The CDR3 totals 11 residues.